The TCR beta chain described here comes from a study of cytomegalovirus exposure and HLA in healthy donors. Germline V gene data show CDR1 as SGDLS and CDR2 as YYNGEE. This CDR3 contains 16 residues. Germline trimming cut 3 bases from V and 6 bases from J; bases unmatched to any gene: 10. Primers: 60 Vbeta forward and 13 Jbeta reverse. The data were produced by immunoSEQ multiplex PCR, yet TCRdb's version contains in-frame clones alone and is incomplete. The sample includes roughly 100,000 clones, more than 70% of them seen just once. Details on this clone: Its antigen is not known.

Overall study results and limits: In a later analysis, most CMV-associated TCR beta chains appeared HLA-restricted.

The sequence derives from a man aged 35 to 55 in good health and CMV-seronegative. The J gene is TRBJ2-2, the V gene TRBV9; TRBD2 aligns across 8 bases. Material: PBMCs. In DNA, the CDR3 is TGTGCCAGCAGCGCCATTGGACTAGCTTTGGCCGGGGAGCTGTTTTTT. As protein: CASSAIGLALAGELFF. Together with reference TRBV9 and TRBJ2-2, the CDR3 gives the full variable domain: DSGVTQTPKHLITATGQRVTLRCSPRSGDLSVYWYQQSLDQGLQFLIQYYNGEERAKGNILERFSAQQFPDLHSELNLSSLELGDSALYFCASSAIGLALAGELFFGEGSRLTVL.